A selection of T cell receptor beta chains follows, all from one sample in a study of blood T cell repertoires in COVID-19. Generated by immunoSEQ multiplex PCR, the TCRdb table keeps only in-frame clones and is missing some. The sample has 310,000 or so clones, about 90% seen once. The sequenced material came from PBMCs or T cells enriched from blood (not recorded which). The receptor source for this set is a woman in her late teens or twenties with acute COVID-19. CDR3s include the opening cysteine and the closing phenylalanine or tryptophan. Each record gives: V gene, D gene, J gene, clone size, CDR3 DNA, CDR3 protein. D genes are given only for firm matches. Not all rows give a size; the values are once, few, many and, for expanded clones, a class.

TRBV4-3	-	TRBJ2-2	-	TGCGCCAGCAGCCTGGGCCCAAGGACCGGGGAGCTGTTTTTT	CASSLGPRTGELFF
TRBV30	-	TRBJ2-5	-	TGTGCCTGGAGCCTGGGGACATATTGGCGAGAGACCCAGTACTTC	CAWSLGTYWRETQYF
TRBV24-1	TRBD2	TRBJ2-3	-	TGTGCCACCAGTGATTCGTCGGGGACTAGCAGCACAGATACGCAGTATTTT	CATSDSSGTSSTDTQYF
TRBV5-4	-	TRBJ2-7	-	TGTGCCAGCAGCCTAACCGGCAGGGAAATAGGGTACGAGCAGTACTTC	CASSLTGREIGYEQYF
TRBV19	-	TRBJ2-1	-	TGTGCCAGACCACCAGCGGAGGGATCCTACAATGAGCAGTTCTTC	CARPPAEGSYNEQFF
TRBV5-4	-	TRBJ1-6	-	TGTGCCAGCAGCCTCCGGGACACAAATTCACCCCTCCACTTT	CASSLRDTNSPLHF
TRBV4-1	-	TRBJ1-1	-	TGCGCCAGCAGCCACATACAGGGAGAAGCTTTCTTT	CASSHIQGEAFF
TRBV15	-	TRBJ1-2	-	TGTGCCACCAGCCCAAGCGGGGGAATAGGCTATGGCTACACCTTC	CATSPSGGIGYGYTF
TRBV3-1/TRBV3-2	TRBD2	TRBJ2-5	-	TGTGCCAGCAGCCAAAGCCCTAGCGGGAATTTGTACTTC	CASSQSPSGNLYF
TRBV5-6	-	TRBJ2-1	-	TGTGCCAGCAGCTTTTACGAGGGAGCCCGCTCCTACAATGAGCAGTTCTTC	CASSFYEGARSYNEQFF
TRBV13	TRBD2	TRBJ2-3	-	TGTGCCAGCAGTACGAGCGGGAGTGCAACAGATACGCAGTATTTT	CASSTSGSATDTQYF
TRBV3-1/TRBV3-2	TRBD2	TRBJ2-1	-	TGTGCCAGCAGCCCCACTCGGGTAGCGGGAGGTTACAATGAGCAGTTCTTC	CASSPTRVAGGYNEQFF
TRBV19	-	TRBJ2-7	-	TGTGCCAGTAGTGGGCCTGAGTCAAAATACGAGCAGTACTTC	CASSGPESKYEQYF
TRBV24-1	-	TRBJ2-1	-	TGTGCCACCAGTGGTCCCAAAAATGAGCAGTTCTTC	CATSGPKNEQFF
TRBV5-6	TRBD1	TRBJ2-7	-	TGTGCCAGCAGCTTGACGGGGACAGGAATATACGAGCAGTACTTC	CASSLTGTGIYEQYF
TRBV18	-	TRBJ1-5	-	TGTGCCAGCTCACCTACAGGGCTTATAGGCAATCAGCCCCAGCATTTT	CASSPTGLIGNQPQHF
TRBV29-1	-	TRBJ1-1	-	TGCAGCGCACTATCACAGGGATCTGAAGCTTTCTTT	CSALSQGSEAFF
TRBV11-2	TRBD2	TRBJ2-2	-	TGTGCCAGCAGCCAACCCGGGACTAGCGAAACCGGGGAGCTGTTTTTT	CASSQPGTSETGELFF
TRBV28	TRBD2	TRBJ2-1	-	TGTGCCAGCAGTCCCTACGAGCGGGGCTCCTACAATGAGCAGTTCTTC	CASSPYERGSYNEQFF
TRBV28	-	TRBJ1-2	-	TGTGCCAGCAGTTTAATGGGCAGCCAGACTAACTATGGCTACACCTTC	CASSLMGSQTNYGYTF
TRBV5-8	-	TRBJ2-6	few	TGTGCCAGCAGCCCTATCCCTGCTGGGGCCAACGTCCTGACTTTC	CASSPIPAGANVLTF
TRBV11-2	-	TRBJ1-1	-	TGTGCCAGCAGCTTAGGCAGGGGTATAGCTTTCTTT	CASSLGRGIAFF
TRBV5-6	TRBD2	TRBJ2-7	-	TGTGCCAGCACCAGCTCCAGGGCTAGCGGGAGGGCCCAGGGGGAGCAGTACTTC	CASTSSRASGRAQGEQYF
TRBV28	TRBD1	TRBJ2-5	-	TGTGCCAGCAGTTCGGACAGGGGTGGGGAGACCCAGTACTTC	CASSSDRGGETQYF
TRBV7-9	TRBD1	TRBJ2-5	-	TGTGCCAGCAGCCCAGGGACAGCGGAGACCCAGTACTTC	CASSPGTAETQYF
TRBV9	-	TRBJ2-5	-	TGTGCCAGCAGCGTAAGTAGCGGCCAAGAGACCCAGTACTTC	CASSVSSGQETQYF
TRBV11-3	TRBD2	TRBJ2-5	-	TGTGCCAGCAGCCGGGGAGGGCTTTGGGCGGAGACCCAGTACTTC	CASSRGGLWAETQYF
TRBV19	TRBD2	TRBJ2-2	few	TGTGCCACCACGGGACTAGCGGGAGCCGGGGAGCTGTTTTTT	CATTGLAGAGELFF
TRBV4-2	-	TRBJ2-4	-	TGTGCCAGCAGCCAAGTACTAGCTGGGGCCAAAAACATTCAGTACTTC	CASSQVLAGAKNIQYF
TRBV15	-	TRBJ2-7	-	TGTGCCACCAGCAGAGATCTCGCAGACAGTTCCTCCTACGAGCAGTACTTC	CATSRDLADSSSYEQYF
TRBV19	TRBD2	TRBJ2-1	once	TGTGCCAGTAGTATGGGGCTAGCGGGAATCTACAATGAGCAGTTCTTC	CASSMGLAGIYNEQFF
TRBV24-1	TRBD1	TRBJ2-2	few	TGTGCCACCAGCACGACAGGGGGTACCGGGGAGCTGTTTTTT	CATSTTGGTGELFF
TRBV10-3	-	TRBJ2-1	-	TGTGCCAACAAACAGGGAGACAGCAATGAGCAGTTCTTC	CANKQGDSNEQFF
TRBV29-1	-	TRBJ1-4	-	TGCAGCGCTGGAGTGTTGGGGGCCCAGGAAAAACTGTTTTTT	CSAGVLGAQEKLFF
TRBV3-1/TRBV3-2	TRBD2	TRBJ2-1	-	TGTGCCAGCAGCCAGGGACTAGCGTCAAGGGGGGGGCAGTTCTTC	CASSQGLASRGGQFF
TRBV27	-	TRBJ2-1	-	TGTGCCAGCAGTCTTTACGGGCCGGGAGACTCCTACAATGAGCAGTTCTTC	CASSLYGPGDSYNEQFF
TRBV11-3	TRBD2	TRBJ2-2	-	TGTGCCAGCAGCCCCGGGGGGGCGAACACCGGGGAGCTGTTTTTT	CASSPGGANTGELFF
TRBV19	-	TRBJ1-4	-	TGTGCCAGTAGTACTGAGGAAACCCGAAATGAAAAACTGTTTTTT	CASSTEETRNEKLFF
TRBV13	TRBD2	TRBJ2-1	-	TGTGCCAGCAGCCCGTTCCCCGGGACTAGCCCCTACAATGAGCAGTTCTTC	CASSPFPGTSPYNEQFF
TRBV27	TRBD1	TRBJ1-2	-	TGTGCCAGCAGTTCCAGGGGGACCTATGGCTACACCTTC	CASSSRGTYGYTF
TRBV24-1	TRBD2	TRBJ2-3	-	TGTGCCACCAGTGACCGGACTAGCGGGAGGGAGACAGATACGCAGTATTTT	CATSDRTSGRETDTQYF